Listed here are 13 T cell receptor beta chains from one sample, sequenced in a study of blood T cells in healthy people across ages. Combining a sample-barcoded 5' primer with a J-beta primer mix, a second PCR ran for roughly 6 to 12 cycles. MiXCR, run by TCRdb on the 5' RACE reads, gives a single entry per CDR3 protein. In the table there are about 720,000 distinct CDR3 sequences, 20% to 25% of which are singletons. The material sequenced was blood. The receptor source for this set is a man between 65 and 80 years old in good health.

The sample holds a few counts of this clonotype. The V gene is TRBV18, the J gene TRBJ1-1; tentative D call: TRBD1 (5 bases). From germline, CDR1 is KGHSH and CDR2 LQKENI. The length of the CDR3 is 16 residues. The V and J ends lost 1 base and 8 bases respectively, with 20 bases between them. CDR3 in DNA: TGTGCCAGCTCACCACGCCAGGGTATTTTGTTTGTAGAAGCTTTCTTT. Translating it yields CASSPRQGILFVEAFF. Together with reference TRBV18 and TRBJ1-1, the CDR3 gives the full variable domain: NAGVMQNPRHLVRRRGQEARLRCSPMKGHSHVYWYRQLPEEGLKFMVYLQKENIIDESGMPKERFSAEFPKEGPSILRIQQVVRGDSAAYFCASSPRQGILFVEAFFGQGTRLTVV.

This clonotype was counted ten times or more. The J gene is TRBJ1-2, the V gene TRBV6-5; D unresolved. The germline V and J ends were trimmed by 3 bases and 5 bases, with 10 bases remaining between them. CDR1 is MNHEY and CDR2 is SVGAGI in the germline V gene. The CDR3 runs 13 residues. CDR3 in amino acids: CASSYSGNYGYTF. CDR3 sequence (DNA): TGTGCCAGCAGTTATTCAGGAAATTATGGCTACACCTTC.

This clonotype came up a few times. The rearrangement links TRBV12-3 or TRBV12-4 to TRBJ2-3; tentative D call: TRBD1 (5 bases). The DNA end is a closer match to TRBJ1-5, so the J assignment may be wrong. This CDR3 has 15 residues. The CDR3 DNA reads as TGTGCCAGCAGTTCAGGGCCCGGGGCGGCAGATACGCAGCATTTT. It is translated as CASSSGPGAADTQHF.

The chain recombines TRBV5-1 with TRBJ2-1; TRBD1 matches at 9 bases. Germline CDR1 is SGHRS and CDR2 is YFSETQ. The V and J ends lost 0 bases and 4 bases, in that order; junction bases with no gene match: 5. The CDR3 length is 16 residues. This CDR3 is CASSLVGQGFYNEQFF. CDR3 DNA: TGCGCCAGCAGCTTGGTGGGACAGGGTTTTTACAATGAGCAGTTCTTC.

The rearrangement links TRBV29-1 to TRBJ2-3, with a possible D match to TRBD2 (7 bases). Trimming removed 3 bases at V and 3 bases at J, with 13 bases between. Germline assignment: CDR1 SQVTM and CDR2 ANQGSEA. CDR3 length: 14 residues. The CDR3, as DNA: TGCAGCGTTGATAAACAGGGAGGGACAGATACGCAGTATTTT. It specifies CSVDKQGGTDTQYF.

This clonotype was detected only a few times. The V gene is TRBV12-3 or TRBV12-4, the J gene TRBJ1-1, with D unclear. The CDR3 length is 13 residues. Trimming removed 3 bases at V and 8 bases at J, with 13 bases between. The CDR3 is CASSFDGGGEAFF. The CDR3 DNA reads TGTGCCAGCAGTTTCGACGGAGGAGGAGAAGCTTTCTTT.

This clonotype was picked up many times. The rearrangement links TRBV6-5 to TRBJ1-2; TRBD1 is a possible D gene (5 bases). CDR3 length: 16 amino acids. Trimming shortened V by 2 bases and J by 3 bases, and 16 bases separated the two germline ends. Germline V gives CDR1 MNHEY, CDR2 SVGAGI. The CDR3 sequence: CASSYMPGTSDYGYTF. The CDR3 bases are TGTGCCAGCAGTTACATGCCAGGGACCTCTGACTATGGCTACACCTTC.

This chain connects TRBV12-3 or TRBV12-4 to TRBJ2-5, with D maybe TRBD1 (6 bases). The CDR3 runs to 15 residues. Between the trimmed V and J ends, which lost 5 bases and 3 bases, there was a span of 16 bases. The CDR3 region has the DNA TGTGCCAGCAGTCCTCTAGGGACATCAAAAGAGACCCAGTACTTC. It specifies CASSPLGTSKETQYF.

This clonotype has more than one count but fewer than ten. The V call is TRBV12-3 or TRBV12-4, the J call TRBJ1-2; perhaps TRBD1 as D (5 bases). The germline V and J ends were trimmed by 1 base and 7 bases, with 16 bases remaining between them. The CDR3 is 15 residues long. The CDR3 spells CASSLGVGQGGGYTF. Written as DNA, the CDR3 is TGTGCCAGCAGTTTAGGGGTGGGCCAGGGCGGTGGCTACACCTTC.

This clonotype appeared a few times. The CDR3 DNA reads TGTGCCAGCAGCCGTTCTCCCCAACGAGGGGAGCTGTTTTTT. Protein sequence: CASSRSPQRGELFF. The chain is built from TRBV3-1 and TRBJ2-2; D ambiguous. Germline V gene sequence: CDR1 LGHDT, CDR2 YNNKEL (reference sequence). Trimming took 4 bases from V and 8 from J, leaving 14 bases between them. The CDR3 consists of 14 residues.

This clonotype was seen a handful of times. This rearrangement joins TRBV7-3 to TRBJ1-1; D is perhaps TRBD1 (5 bases). Trimming shortened V by 1 base and J by 0 bases, and 9 bases separated the two germline ends. Germline V gives CDR1 SGHTA, CDR2 FQGTGA. This CDR3 is 15 amino acids long. The CDR3 DNA is TGTGCCAGCAGCTTAAGTGGGACCATGAACACTGAAGCTTTCTTT. This translates into CASSLSGTMNTEAFF.

This rearrangement joins TRBV20-1 to TRBJ2-1; TRBD2 matches 10 bases. This CDR3 comprises 16 residues. Germline-derived CDR1 and CDR2 are DFQATT and SNEGSKA (reference sequence). V shed 4 bases, J shed 7 bases, and the junction held 13 bases outside the gene matches. The CDR3 loop reads CSAIAGLAILTNEQFF. The CDR3 DNA sequence: TGCAGTGCTATCGCGGGACTAGCGATTCTGACTAATGAGCAGTTCTTC.

This clonotype was recorded a few times. The chain has TRBV29-1 and TRBJ1-2, with D perhaps TRBD1 (5 bases). Trimming pared 5 bases from V and 7 bases from J, leaving 14 bases between. Germline V gene lookup returns CDR1 SQVTM and CDR2 ANQGSEA. CDR3 length: 12 residues. CDR3 residues: CSVLGPGSGYTF. The CDR3 DNA is TGCAGCGTTCTGGGACCAGGGAGTGGCTACACCTTC.